The 6 T cell receptor beta chains given below trace back to one sample, sequenced in a study of blood T cell repertoires in COVID-19. The assay was immunoSEQ multiplex PCR, and TCRdb's table has in-frame clones only and misses some. The sample holds over 90,000 clones, roughly 81% seen once. What was sequenced was peripheral blood. These TCRs come from an elderly man with COVID-19, enrolled during active disease.

This clone was seen ten or more times. This chain links TRBV7-2 with TRBJ1-5; the D gene is possibly TRBD1 (5 bases). With 5 bases removed from V and 7 bases from J, the gap between germline ends came to 18 bases. This CDR3 contains 15 residues. Germline values: CDR1 SGHTA, CDR2 FQGNSA. As DNA, the CDR3 is TGTGCCAGCAGCGGGAGGGGCGGTGGGGACCAGCCCCAGCATTTT. Protein product: CASSGRGGGDQPQHF. The variable domain in full, completed from reference TRBV7-2 and TRBJ1-5, reads GAGVSQSPSNKVTEKGKDVELRCDPISGHTALYWYRQSLGQGLEFLIYFQGNSAPDKSGLPSDRFSAERTGGSVSTLTIQRTQQEDSAVYLCASSGRGGGDQPQHFGDGTRLSIL.

The chain links TRBV2 to TRBJ2-2; TRBD1 might be the D (6 bases). The CDR3 consists of 14 residues. Germline lookup yields CDR1 SNHLY and CDR2 FYNNEI. Trimming took off 7 bases at V and 3 bases at J, with 12 bases between the two ends. The CDR3 region has the DNA TGTGCCAGCACAGAGACAGGCCACACCGGGGAGCTGTTTTTT. Translated, it gives CASTETGHTGELFF.

This clone was picked up one time. J is TRBJ1-6 and V is TRBV7-3; TRBD1 aligns across 8 bases. In germline, CDR1 is SGHTA, CDR2 FQGTGA. After removal of 4 bases from V and 9 bases from J, the junction contained 8 bases not matched to a gene. The CDR3 is 15 amino acids. In nucleotides, the CDR3 is TGTGCCAGCAGCTCTAGGACAGGGTGGGGTTCACCCCTCCACTTT. This sequence encodes CASSSRTGWGSPLHF.

This clone showed up just a few times. The chain combines TRBV5-1 with TRBJ1-3; 7 nucleotides line up with TRBD1. This CDR3 is built from 14 residues. The germline V gene encodes CDR1 SGHRS and CDR2 YFSETQ. V shed 4 bases, J shed 2 bases, and the junction held 3 bases outside the gene matches. The CDR3 sequence is CASSDQGAGNTIYF. DNA of the CDR3: TGCGCCAGCAGCGATCAGGGGGCTGGAAACACCATATATTTT. The full variable domain, completed using reference TRBV5-1 and TRBJ1-3, is KAGVTQTPRYLIKTRGQQVTLSCSPISGHRSVSWYQQTPGQGLQFLFEYFSETQRNKGNFPGRFSGRQFSNSRSEMNVSTLELGDSALYLCASSDQGAGNTIYFGEGSWLTVV.

This chain uses TRBV7-9 with TRBJ2-7, with 7 bases that match TRBD1. With 4 bases clipped from V and 1 base from J, the junction kept 4 bases outside the gene matches. Germline CDR1 SEHNR, CDR2 FQNEAQ (reference sequence). CDR3 length equals 14 residues. This chain's CDR3 is CASSYWDRSYEQYF. For the CDR3, the DNA is TGTGCCAGCAGCTATTGGGACAGATCCTACGAGCAGTACTTC.

The J gene is TRBJ1-4, the V gene TRBV6-5; 7 nucleotides align to TRBD1. The junction had 11 bases not matched to a gene; V was cut back by 6 bases and J by 10 bases. Germline assignment: CDR1 MNHEY and CDR2 SVGAGI. This CDR3 comprises 14 residues. CDR3: CASSGDSYAGKLFF. The CDR3, as DNA: TGTGCCAGCAGCGGGGACAGCTATGCGGGAAAACTGTTTTTT.